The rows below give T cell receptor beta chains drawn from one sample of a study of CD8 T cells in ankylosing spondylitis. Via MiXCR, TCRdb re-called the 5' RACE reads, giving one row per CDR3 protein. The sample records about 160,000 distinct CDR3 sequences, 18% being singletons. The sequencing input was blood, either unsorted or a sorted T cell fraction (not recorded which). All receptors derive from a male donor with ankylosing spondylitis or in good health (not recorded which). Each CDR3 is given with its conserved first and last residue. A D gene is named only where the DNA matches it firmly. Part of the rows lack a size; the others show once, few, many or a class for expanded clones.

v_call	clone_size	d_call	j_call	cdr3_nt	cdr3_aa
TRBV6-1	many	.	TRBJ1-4	TGTGCCAGCAGCCGCAATTCAGGGGAAAAACTGTTTTTT	CASSRNSGEKLFF
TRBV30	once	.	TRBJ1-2	TGTGCCTGGACCCGAAGAGAGGCTCCTTATGGCTACACCTTC	CAWTRREAPYGYTF
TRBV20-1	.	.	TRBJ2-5	TGCAGTGCTAGAGATGTGGGCGTGGAGACCCAGTACTTC	CSARDVGVETQYF
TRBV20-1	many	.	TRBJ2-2	TGCAGTGCTAGGGGATCTAACACCGGGGAGCTGTTTTTT	CSARGSNTGELFF
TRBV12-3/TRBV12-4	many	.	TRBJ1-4	TGTGCCAGCAGTTCCGGGACGGGGGCCGAAAAACTGTTTTTT	CASSSGTGAEKLFF
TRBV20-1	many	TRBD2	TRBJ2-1	TGCAGTGCTAGAGATCTGCTAGCGGGACGGGGTGAGCAGTTCTTC	CSARDLLAGRGEQFF
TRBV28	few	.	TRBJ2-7	TGTGCCAGCAGTTTATCGGGGGCCTCCTACGAGCAGTACTTC	CASSLSGASYEQYF
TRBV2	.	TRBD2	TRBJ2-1	TGTGCCAGCAGTACCGGGACTAGTACGTTGTTCTTC	CASSTGTSTLFF
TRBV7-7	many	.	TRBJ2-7	TGTGCCAGCAGCTTAGAGACGGGGCCCGCCTACGAGCAGTACTTC	CASSLETGPAYEQYF
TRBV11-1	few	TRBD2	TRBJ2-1	TGTGCCAGCAGCTTAGAGGGACTAGCGGAGCAGTTCTTC	CASSLEGLAEQFF
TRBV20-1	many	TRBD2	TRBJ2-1	TGCAGTGCTCTACCTGGCGGGAGGCAGTTCTTC	CSALPGGRQFF
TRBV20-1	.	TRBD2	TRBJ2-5	TGCAGTGCTATCGTAGCGGGAGGAGAGACCCAGTACTTC	CSAIVAGGETQYF
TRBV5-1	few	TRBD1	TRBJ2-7	TGCGCCAGCAGCACAAGAGCCGGGACAGGCTACGAGCAGTACTTC	CASSTRAGTGYEQYF
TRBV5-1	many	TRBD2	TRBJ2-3	TGCGCCAGCAGCTTCGGGACTAGCGGCACAGATACGCAGTATTTT	CASSFGTSGTDTQYF
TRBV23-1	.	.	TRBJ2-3	TGCGCCAGCAGTCATGGAAAATACACAGATACGCAGTATTTT	CASSHGKYTDTQYF